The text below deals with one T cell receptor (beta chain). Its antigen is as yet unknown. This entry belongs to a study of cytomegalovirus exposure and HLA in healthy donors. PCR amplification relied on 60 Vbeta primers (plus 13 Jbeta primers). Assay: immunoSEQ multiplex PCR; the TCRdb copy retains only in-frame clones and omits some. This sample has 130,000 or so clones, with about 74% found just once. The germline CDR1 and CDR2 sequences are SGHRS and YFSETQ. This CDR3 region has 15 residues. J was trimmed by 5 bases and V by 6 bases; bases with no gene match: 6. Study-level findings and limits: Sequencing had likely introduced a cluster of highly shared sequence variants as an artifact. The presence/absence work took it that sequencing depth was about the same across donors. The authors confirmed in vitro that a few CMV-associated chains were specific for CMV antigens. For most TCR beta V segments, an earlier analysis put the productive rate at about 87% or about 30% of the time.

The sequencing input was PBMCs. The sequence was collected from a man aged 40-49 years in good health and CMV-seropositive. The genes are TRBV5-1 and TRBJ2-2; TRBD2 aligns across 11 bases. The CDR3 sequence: CASTTLAGVTGELFF. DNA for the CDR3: TGCGCCAGCACCACACTAGCGGGAGTAACCGGGGAGCTGTTTTTT.